This TCR beta chain was recorded in a study of post-analysis software for immune sequencing data. Study results and limitations: Samples prepared in the same batch strongly co-clustered by F measure. Controls showed lower frequencies than patients for a few TRBV segments, and TRBV5-6, TRBV5-1 and TRBV20-1 were among these.

The length of the CDR3 is 13 residues. Germline-derived CDR1 and CDR2 are LGHDT and YNNKEL (reference sequence). Trimming took off 3 bases at V and 0 bases at J, with 6 bases between the two ends. Remarks on this clonotype: Its specificity is not known.

TCR beta libraries were prepared from cDNA with unique molecular identifiers. TCRdb reprocessed the PCR reads via MiXCR and lists one record per CDR3 protein. The sample lists about 770,000 distinct CDR3 sequences; 46% were seen once. This receptor was obtained from a girl aged 10-17 years with multiple sclerosis. This chain uses TRBV3-1 with TRBJ2-7; D is unresolved. The sequencing sample was made of blood. CDR3 in DNA: TGTGCCAGCAGCCACTACCTCTCCTACGAGCAGTACTTC. It codes for CASSHYLSYEQYF.